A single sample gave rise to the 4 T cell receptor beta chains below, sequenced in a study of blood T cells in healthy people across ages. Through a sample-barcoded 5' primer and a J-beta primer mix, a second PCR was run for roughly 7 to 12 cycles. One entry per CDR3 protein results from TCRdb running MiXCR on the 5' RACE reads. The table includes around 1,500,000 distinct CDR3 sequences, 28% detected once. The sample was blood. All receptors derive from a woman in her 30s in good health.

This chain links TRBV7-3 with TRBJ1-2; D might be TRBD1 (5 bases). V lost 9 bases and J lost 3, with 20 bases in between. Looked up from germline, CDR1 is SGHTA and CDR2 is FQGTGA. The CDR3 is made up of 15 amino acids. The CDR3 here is CASTIPGVGDYGYTF. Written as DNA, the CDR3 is TGTGCCAGTACAATTCCTGGTGTGGGGGACTATGGCTACACCTTC.

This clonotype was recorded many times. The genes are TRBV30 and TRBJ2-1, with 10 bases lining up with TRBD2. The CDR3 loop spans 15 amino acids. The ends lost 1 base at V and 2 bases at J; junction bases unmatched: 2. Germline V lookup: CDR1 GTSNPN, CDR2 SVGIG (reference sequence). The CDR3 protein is CAWSATSGTYNEQFF. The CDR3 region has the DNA TGTGCCTGGAGTGCAACTAGCGGGACCTACAATGAGCAGTTCTTC.

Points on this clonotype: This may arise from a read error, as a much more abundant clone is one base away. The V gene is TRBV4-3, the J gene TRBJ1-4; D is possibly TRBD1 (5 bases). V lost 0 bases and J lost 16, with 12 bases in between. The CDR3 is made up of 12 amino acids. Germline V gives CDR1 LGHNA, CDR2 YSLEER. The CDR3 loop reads CASSQDQGSWFF. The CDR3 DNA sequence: TGCGCCAGCAGCCAAGACCAGGGTTCGTGGTTTTTT.

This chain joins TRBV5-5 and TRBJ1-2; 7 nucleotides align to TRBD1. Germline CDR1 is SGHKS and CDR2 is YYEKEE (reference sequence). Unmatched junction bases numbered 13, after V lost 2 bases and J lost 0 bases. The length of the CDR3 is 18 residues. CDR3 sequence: CASSLNAAGGRANYGYTF. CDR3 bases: TGTGCCAGCAGCTTAAATGCGGCAGGGGGAAGAGCTAACTATGGCTACACCTTC.